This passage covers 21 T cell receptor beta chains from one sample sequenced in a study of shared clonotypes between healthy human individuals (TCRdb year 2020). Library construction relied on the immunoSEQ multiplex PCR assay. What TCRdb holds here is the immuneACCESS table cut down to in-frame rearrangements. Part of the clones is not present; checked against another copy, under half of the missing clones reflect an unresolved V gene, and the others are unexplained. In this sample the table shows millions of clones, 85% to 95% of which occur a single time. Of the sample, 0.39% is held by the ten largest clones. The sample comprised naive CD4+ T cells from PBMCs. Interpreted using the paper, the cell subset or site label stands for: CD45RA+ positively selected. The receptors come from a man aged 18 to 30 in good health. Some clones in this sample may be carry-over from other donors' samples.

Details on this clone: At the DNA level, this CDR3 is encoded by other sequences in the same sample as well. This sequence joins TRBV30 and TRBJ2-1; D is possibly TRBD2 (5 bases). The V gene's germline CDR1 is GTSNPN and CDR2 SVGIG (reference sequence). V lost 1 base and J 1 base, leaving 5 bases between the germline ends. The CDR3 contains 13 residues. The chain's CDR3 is CAWSGTSYNEQFF. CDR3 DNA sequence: TGTGCCTGGAGTGGGACTTCCTACAATGAGCAGTTCTTC. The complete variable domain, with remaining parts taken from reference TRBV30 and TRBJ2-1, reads SQTIHQWPATLVQPVGSPLSLECTVEGTSNPNLYWYRQAAGRGLQLLFYSVGIGQISSEVPQNLSASRPQDRQFILSSKKLLLSDSGFYLCAWSGTSYNEQFFGPGTRLTVL.

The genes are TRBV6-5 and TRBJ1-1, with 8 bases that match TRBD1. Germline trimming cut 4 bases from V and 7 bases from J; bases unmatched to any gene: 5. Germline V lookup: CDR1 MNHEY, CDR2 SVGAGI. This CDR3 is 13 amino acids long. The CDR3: CASSSRGLGEAFF. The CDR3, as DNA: TGTGCCAGCAGTTCCAGGGGGCTAGGTGAAGCTTTCTTT.

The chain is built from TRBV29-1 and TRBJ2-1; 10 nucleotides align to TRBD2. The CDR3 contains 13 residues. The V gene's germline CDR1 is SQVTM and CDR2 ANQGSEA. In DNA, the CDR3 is TGCACCCGGGTGGCTAGCGGGAGAAATGAGCAGTTCTTC. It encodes CTRVASGRNEQFF.

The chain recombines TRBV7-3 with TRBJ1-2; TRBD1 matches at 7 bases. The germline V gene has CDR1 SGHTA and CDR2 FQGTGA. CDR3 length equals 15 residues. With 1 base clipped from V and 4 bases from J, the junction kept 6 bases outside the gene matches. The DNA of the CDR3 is TGTGCCAGCAGCTTAAGAGGGGGCGAAGGCTATGGCTACACCTTC. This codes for CASSLRGGEGYGYTF. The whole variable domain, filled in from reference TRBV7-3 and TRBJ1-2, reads GAGVSQTPSNKVTEKGKYVELRCDPISGHTALYWYRQSLGQGPEFLIYFQGTGAADDSGLPNDRFFAVRPEGSVSTLKIQRTERGDSAVYLCASSLRGGEGYGYTFGSGTRLTVV.

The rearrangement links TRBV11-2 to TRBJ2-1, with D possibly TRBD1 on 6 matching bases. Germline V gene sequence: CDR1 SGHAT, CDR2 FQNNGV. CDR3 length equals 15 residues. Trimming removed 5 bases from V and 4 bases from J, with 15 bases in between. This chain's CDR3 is CASSLNRVGYNEQFF. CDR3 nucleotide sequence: TGTGCCAGCAGCCTCAACAGGGTGGGGTACAATGAGCAGTTCTTC.

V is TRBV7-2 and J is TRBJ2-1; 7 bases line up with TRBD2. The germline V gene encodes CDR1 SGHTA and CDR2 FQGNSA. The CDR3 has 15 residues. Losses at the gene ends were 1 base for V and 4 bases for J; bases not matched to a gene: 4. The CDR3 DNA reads TGTGCCAGCAGCTTAGTATCTAGCGGATACAATGAGCAGTTCTTC. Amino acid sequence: CASSLVSSGYNEQFF.

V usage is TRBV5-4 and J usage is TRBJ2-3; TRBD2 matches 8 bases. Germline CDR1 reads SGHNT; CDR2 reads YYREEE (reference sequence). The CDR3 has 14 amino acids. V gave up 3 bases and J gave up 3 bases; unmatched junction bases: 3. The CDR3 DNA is TGTGCCAGCAGCTCGAAGCGGGAGACAGATACGCAGTATTTT. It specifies CASSSKRETDTQYF. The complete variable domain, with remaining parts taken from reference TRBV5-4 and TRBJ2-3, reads ETGVTQSPTHLIKTRGQQVTLRCSSQSGHNTVSWYQQALGQGPQFIFQYYREEENGRGNFPPRFSGLQFPNYSSELNVNALELDDSALYLCASSSKRETDTQYFGPGTRLTVL.

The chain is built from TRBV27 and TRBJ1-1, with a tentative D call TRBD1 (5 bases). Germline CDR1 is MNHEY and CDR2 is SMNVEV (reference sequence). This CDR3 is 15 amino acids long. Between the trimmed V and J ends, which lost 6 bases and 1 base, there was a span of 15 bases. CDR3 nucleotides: TGTGCCAGCAGCTCAATCCGGGACCAGAACACTGAAGCTTTCTTT. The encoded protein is CASSSIRDQNTEAFF.

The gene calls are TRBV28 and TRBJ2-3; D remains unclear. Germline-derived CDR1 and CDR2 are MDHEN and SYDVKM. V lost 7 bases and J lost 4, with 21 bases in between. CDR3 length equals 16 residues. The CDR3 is CASTGRLRRLADTQYF. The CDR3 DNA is TGTGCCAGCACAGGACGCCTGAGGAGATTGGCAGATACGCAGTATTTT.

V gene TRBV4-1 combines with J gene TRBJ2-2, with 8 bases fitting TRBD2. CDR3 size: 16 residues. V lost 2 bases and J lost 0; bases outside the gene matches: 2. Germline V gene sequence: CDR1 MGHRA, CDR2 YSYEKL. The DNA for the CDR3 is TGCGCCAGCAGCCAACCGGGGGGGGCGAACACCGGGGAGCTGTTTTTT. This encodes CASSQPGGANTGELFF.

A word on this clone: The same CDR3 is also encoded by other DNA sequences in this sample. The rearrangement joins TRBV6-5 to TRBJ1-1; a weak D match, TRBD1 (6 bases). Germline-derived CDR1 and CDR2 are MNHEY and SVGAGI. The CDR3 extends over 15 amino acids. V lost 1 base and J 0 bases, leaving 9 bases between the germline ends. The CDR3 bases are TGTGCCAGCAGTTACTTAGACAGGCTGAACACTGAAGCTTTCTTT. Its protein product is CASSYLDRLNTEAFF.

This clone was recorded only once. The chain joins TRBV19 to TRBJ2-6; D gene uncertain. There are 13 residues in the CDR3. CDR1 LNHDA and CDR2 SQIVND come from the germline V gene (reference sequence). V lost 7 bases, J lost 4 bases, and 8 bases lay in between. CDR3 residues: CASTLPGANVLTF. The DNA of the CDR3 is TGTGCCAGTACCCTACCAGGGGCCAACGTCCTGACTTTC.

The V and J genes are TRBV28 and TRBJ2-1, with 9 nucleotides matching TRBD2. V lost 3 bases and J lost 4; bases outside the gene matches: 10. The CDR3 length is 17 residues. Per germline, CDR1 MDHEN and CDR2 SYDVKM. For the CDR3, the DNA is TGTGCCAGCAGTTTCCTACCGACTAGCGGATATTACAATGAGCAGTTCTTC. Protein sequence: CASSFLPTSGYYNEQFF.

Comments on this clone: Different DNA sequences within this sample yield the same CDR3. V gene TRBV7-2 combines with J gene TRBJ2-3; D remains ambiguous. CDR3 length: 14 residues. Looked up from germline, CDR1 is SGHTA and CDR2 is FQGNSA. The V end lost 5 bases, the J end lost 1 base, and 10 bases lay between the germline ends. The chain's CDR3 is CASSPLRGTDTQYF. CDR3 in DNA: TGTGCCAGCAGCCCACTACGGGGCACAGATACGCAGTATTTT. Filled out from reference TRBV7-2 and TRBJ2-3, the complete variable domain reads GAGVSQSPSNKVTEKGKDVELRCDPISGHTALYWYRQSLGQGLEFLIYFQGNSAPDKSGLPSDRFSAERTGGSVSTLTIQRTQQEDSAVYLCASSPLRGTDTQYFGPGTRLTVL.

The CDR3 here is CASSLVGGRAPSYEQYF. The CDR3 DNA reads TGCGCCAGCAGCTTGGTGGGTGGGAGGGCCCCTTCCTACGAGCAGTACTTC. V usage is TRBV5-1 and J usage is TRBJ2-7, with TRBD2 matching 7 bases. Germline V gives CDR1 SGHRS, CDR2 YFSETQ. Trimming at V came to 0 bases and at J to 1 base, leaving 10 bases not matched to a gene. CDR3 size: 17 residues.

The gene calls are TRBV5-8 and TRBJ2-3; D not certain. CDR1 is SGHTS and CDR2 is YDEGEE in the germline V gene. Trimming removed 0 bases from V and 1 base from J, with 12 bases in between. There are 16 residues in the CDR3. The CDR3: CASSLVPASGTDTQYF. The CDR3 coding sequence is TGTGCCAGCAGCTTGGTACCAGCGTCGGGCACAGATACGCAGTATTTT.

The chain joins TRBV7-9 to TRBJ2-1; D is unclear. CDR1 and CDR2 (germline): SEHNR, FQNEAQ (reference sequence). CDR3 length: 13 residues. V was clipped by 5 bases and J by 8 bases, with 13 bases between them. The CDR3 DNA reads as TGTGCCAGCAGCAAAATAAGACCCGATGAGCAGTTCTTC. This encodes CASSKIRPDEQFF.

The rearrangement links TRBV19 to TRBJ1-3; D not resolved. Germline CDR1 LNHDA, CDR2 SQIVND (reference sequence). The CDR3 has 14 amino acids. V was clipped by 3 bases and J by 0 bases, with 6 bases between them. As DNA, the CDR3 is TGTGCCAGTAGTATCCTGAGCTCTGGAAACACCATATATTTT. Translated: CASSILSSGNTIYF.

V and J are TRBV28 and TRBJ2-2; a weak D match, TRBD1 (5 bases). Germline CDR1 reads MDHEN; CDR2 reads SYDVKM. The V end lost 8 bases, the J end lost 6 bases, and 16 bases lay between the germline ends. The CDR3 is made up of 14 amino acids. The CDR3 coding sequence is TGTGCCAGCTGGACAACCTGGAATGCCGGGGAGCTGTTTTTT. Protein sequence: CASWTTWNAGELFF.

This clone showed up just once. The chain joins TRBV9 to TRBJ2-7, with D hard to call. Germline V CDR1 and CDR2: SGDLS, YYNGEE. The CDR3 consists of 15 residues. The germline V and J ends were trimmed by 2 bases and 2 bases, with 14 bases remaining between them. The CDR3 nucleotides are TGTGCCAGCAGCGTGAGTGTAGGGATAACCTACGAGCAGTACTTC. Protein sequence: CASSVSVGITYEQYF.

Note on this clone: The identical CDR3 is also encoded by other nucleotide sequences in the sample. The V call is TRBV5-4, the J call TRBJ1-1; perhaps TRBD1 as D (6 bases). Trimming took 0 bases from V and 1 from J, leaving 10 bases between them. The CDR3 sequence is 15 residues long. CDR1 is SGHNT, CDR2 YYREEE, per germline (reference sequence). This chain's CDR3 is CASSLDRGTNTEAFF. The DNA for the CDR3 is TGTGCCAGCAGCTTGGATAGGGGGACGAACACTGAAGCTTTCTTT.